One sample yielded the 5 T cell receptor beta chains listed below, sequenced in a study of vaccination effects on CD4 cells after COVID-19. An approximately nine-day culture period preceded the isolation of CD4+ T cells. No cognate antigen is known for these TCRs. Sequencing used immunoSEQ multiplex PCR; TCRdb keeps in-frame clones, though not all of them. The sample holds 50,000 to 60,000 clones, around 80% seen once. This sample comprised CD4+ T cells from PBMCs cultured without peptide, obtained before COVID-19 vaccination. The receptors were gathered from a human donor who received a COVID-19 vaccine.

The chain employs TRBV11-3 and TRBJ2-1, with 11 bases that match TRBD2. J gave up 7 bases and V 5 bases, and 4 bases lay outside the gene matches. Per the germline V gene, CDR1 is SGHNT and CDR2 is YENEEA. The CDR3 contains 14 residues. CDR3 nucleotides: TGTGCCAGCAGCATTAGCGGGGGGGCGAATGAGCAGTTCTTC. It is translated as CASSISGGANEQFF.

The chain couples TRBV28 to TRBJ1-6, with TRBD1 matching over 10 bases. Unmatched junction bases numbered 6, after V lost 4 bases and J lost 6 bases. This CDR3 is 16 amino acids long. CDR1 and CDR2 (germline): MDHEN, SYDVKM. This CDR3 reads CASSSTGTGVNSPLHF. In nucleotides, the CDR3 is TGTGCCAGCAGTTCCACGGGGACAGGGGTTAATTCACCCCTCCACTTT. Full variable domain (missing parts from reference TRBV28 and TRBJ1-6): DVKVTQSSRYLVKRTGEKVFLECVQDMDHENMFWYRQDPGLGLRLIYFSYDVKMKEKGDIPEGYSVSREKKERFSLILESASTNQTSMYLCASSSTGTGVNSPLHFGNGTRLTVT.

The chain couples TRBV29-1 to TRBJ1-2, with a tentative D call TRBD1 (6 bases). CDR1 is SQVTM and CDR2 is ANQGSEA in the germline V gene. The CDR3 extends over 13 amino acids. Trimming pared 7 bases from V and 4 bases from J, leaving 16 bases between. The CDR3 sequence is CSARIRDTYGYTF. The CDR3 DNA is TGCAGCGCCCGGATCCGGGACACCTATGGCTACACCTTC.

This sequence joins TRBV5-1 and TRBJ1-4; no clear D. The germline V gene has CDR1 SGHRS and CDR2 YFSETQ. V was pared by 0 bases and J by 0 bases, with 6 bases between. The length of the CDR3 is 15 residues. The CDR3, as DNA: TGCGCCAGCAGCTTGGGGGGAACAACTAATGAAAAACTGTTTTTT. Translating it yields CASSLGGTTNEKLFF.

This chain connects TRBV6-4 to TRBJ1-1; D gene uncertain. This CDR3 spans 14 amino acids. The germline gives CDR1 MRHNA, CDR2 SNTAGT. V was clipped by 4 bases and J by 4 bases, with 13 bases between them. Here the CDR3 DNA reads TGTGCCAGCAGTGCCGAGGGTATCGGCACTGAAGCTTTCTTT. Translating gives CASSAEGIGTEAFF.